The 5 T cell receptor beta chains reported below all come from one sample, sequenced in a study of blood T cell repertoires in COVID-19. The method was immunoSEQ multiplex PCR; TCRdb's version includes in-frame clones alone and lacks a portion of them. In the table there are 150,000 to 200,000 clones, 75% to 85% of which are singletons. Material for sequencing was peripheral blood. The receptors were gathered from a woman in her thirties or forties with COVID-19, enrolled during active disease.

V gene TRBV30 combines with J gene TRBJ2-1, with TRBD2 matching over 8 bases. The CDR3 consists of 14 residues. The V segment lost 5 bases and the J segment 2 bases; nucleotides outside the gene matches: 5. Germline V gene data show CDR1 as GTSNPN and CDR2 as SVGIG (reference sequence). This chain's CDR3 is CAWEGGRTYNEQFF. The CDR3 DNA reads as TGTGCCTGGGAGGGCGGGAGGACCTACAATGAGCAGTTCTTC.

This chain joins TRBV30 and TRBJ1-1; D uncertain. The CDR3 length is 13 residues. Germline-derived CDR1 and CDR2 are GTSNPN and SVGIG (reference sequence). Trimming shortened V by 4 bases and J by 1 base, and 10 bases separated the two germline ends. CDR3 protein: CAWMKTGNTEAFF. The CDR3 DNA reads TGTGCCTGGATGAAGACGGGGAACACTGAAGCTTTCTTT. Filled out from reference TRBV30 and TRBJ1-1, the complete variable domain reads SQTIHQWPATLVQPVGSPLSLECTVEGTSNPNLYWYRQAAGRGLQLLFYSVGIGQISSEVPQNLSASRPQDRQFILSSKKLLLSDSGFYLCAWMKTGNTEAFFGQGTRLTVV.

The chain employs TRBV9 and TRBJ2-1; possibly TRBD1 for D (5 bases). Germline CDR1 and CDR2: SGDLS and YYNGEE. V dropped 4 bases and J dropped 1 base, with 21 bases sitting between them. The CDR3 is made up of 18 amino acids. In DNA, the CDR3 is TGTGCCAGCAGCACAGACAGCCTGGGAATTCTATCCTACAATGAGCAGTTCTTC. Its translation: CASSTDSLGILSYNEQFF.

The chain links TRBV5-8 to TRBJ1-3, with TRBD1 identical over 7 bases. Germline values: CDR1 SGHTS, CDR2 YDEGEE. The V segment lost 4 bases and the J segment 4 bases; nucleotides outside the gene matches: 5. CDR3 size: 14 residues. CDR3 sequence reads: CASSTDRDGNTIYF. The CDR3 DNA reads as TGTGCCAGCAGCACCGACAGGGACGGAAACACCATATATTTT.

CDR3 DNA sequence: TGTGCCAGCAGCTTGCGGACAGGGGGTGGAAACACCATATATTTT. Translated: CASSLRTGGGNTIYF. The rearrangement joins TRBV5-4 to TRBJ1-3; 10 nucleotides line up with TRBD1. The CDR3 covers 15 residues. Germline V gives CDR1 SGHNT, CDR2 YYREEE (reference sequence). V lost 1 base to trimming and J lost 3 bases; unmatched junction nucleotides: 1.